This entry lists 28 T cell receptor beta chains sequenced from one sample in a study of T cells in Graves' hyperthyroidism and ophthalmopathy. RNA transcripts gave rise to amplified TCR beta CDR3 regions. HTBI primers were the set used in a first-round RT-PCR of the TCR CDR3. MiXCR, run by TCRdb on the multiplex PCR reads, gives a single entry per CDR3 protein. Of some 360,000 distinct CDR3 sequences listed, about 14% are singletons. The sequenced sample consisted of blood. These receptors originate from an older woman with Graves' hyperthyroidism.

As to this clonotype: Just one base apart from a much larger clone, this may be a read error. Without the conserved terminal phenylalanine or tryptophan, this CDR3 likely stems from a read error. The chain carries TRBV13 and TRBJ2-1; perhaps TRBD1 as D (5 bases). Germline V gene data show CDR1 as PRHDT and CDR2 as FYEKMQ (reference sequence). The CDR3 has 15 residues. V was clipped by 5 bases and J by 5 bases, with 16 bases between them. CDR3 nucleotide sequence: TGTGCCAGCAGCGAAAAGGGGTCGGTGGACAATGAGCAGTTCTCC. Its protein is CASSEKGSVDNEQFS.

V gene TRBV7-2 combines with J gene TRBJ2-7; TRBD1 agrees at 7 bases. This CDR3 contains 12 residues. Germline trimming cut 1 base from V and 8 bases from J; bases unmatched to any gene: 2. Germline loops: CDR1 SGHTA, CDR2 FQGNSA. CDR3 region: CASSLGQGKQYF. The CDR3 bases are TGTGCCAGCAGCTTAGGACAGGGCAAGCAGTACTTC.

The CDR3 here is CSANTGRGTEAFF. The CDR3, as DNA: TGCAGTGCCAACACAGGGAGAGGGACTGAAGCTTTCTTT. This rearrangement joins TRBV20-1 to TRBJ1-1, with TRBD1 as a possible D gene (6 bases). Trimming removed 6 bases from V and 5 bases from J, with 16 bases in between. This CDR3 is 13 amino acids long. Germline V lookup: CDR1 DFQATT, CDR2 SNEGSKA (reference sequence).

This clonotype came up many times. The rearrangement links TRBV18 to TRBJ2-1; TRBD1 agrees at 8 bases. Germline V gene lookup returns CDR1 KGHSH and CDR2 LQKENI. With V trimmed by 1 base and J by 5 bases, 4 bases remained unmatched. The CDR3 runs 15 residues. CDR3 coding DNA: TGTGCCAGCTCACCACGGACAGGGTTGAACAATGAGCAGTTCTTC. It translates to CASSPRTGLNNEQFF.

This clonotype was observed at least ten times. The J gene is TRBJ1-1, the V gene TRBV27; D is unclear. Trimming stripped 3 bases from V and 7 bases from J, with 12 bases between. The CDR3 is 13 amino acids. Germline V lookup: CDR1 MNHEY, CDR2 SMNVEV (reference sequence). The CDR3 DNA is TGTGCCAGCAGTTTTGCCCACTCCGGTGAAGCTTTCTTT. This codes for CASSFAHSGEAFF.

The chain employs TRBV29-1 and TRBJ2-2, with TRBD2 matching 12 bases. Germline lookup yields CDR1 SQVTM and CDR2 ANQGSEA. This CDR3 comprises 17 residues. With V trimmed by 5 bases and J by 5 bases, 12 bases remained unmatched. The CDR3 nucleotides read TGCAGCGTTCCTTCCTCCGGGACTAGCGGGCAGACCGGGGAGCTGTTTTTT. Translating gives CSVPSSGTSGQTGELFF.

This chain uses TRBV7-8 with TRBJ2-2; D is ambiguous. CDR1 is SGHVS, CDR2 FQNEAQ, per germline. V lost 0 bases and J lost 1, with 12 bases in between. This CDR3 is built from 17 residues. CDR3 in DNA: TGTGCCAGCAGCTTAGCGGGAAGGGCGGTGAACACCGGGGAGCTGTTTTTT. It yields the protein CASSLAGRAVNTGELFF.

This clonotype appeared many times. CDR3 region: CASTDEVDTEAFF. CDR3 DNA: TGTGCCAGCACTGATGAGGTCGACACTGAAGCTTTCTTT. The V and J genes are TRBV2 and TRBJ1-1; D not resolved. With 7 bases removed from V and 3 bases from J, the gap between germline ends came to 12 bases. Germline CDR1 SNHLY, CDR2 FYNNEI. This CDR3 region has 13 residues. Variable domain in full (rest from reference TRBV2 and TRBJ1-1): EPEVTQTPSHQVTQMGQEVILRCVPISNHLYFYWYRQILGQKVEFLVSFYNNEISEKSEIFDDQFSVERPDGSNFTLKIRSTKLEDSAMYFCASTDEVDTEAFFGQGTRLTVV.

The chain employs TRBV14 and TRBJ1-2; 7 positions agree with TRBD1. This CDR3 is built from 16 residues. The V segment lost 0 bases and the J segment 2 bases; nucleotides outside the gene matches: 6. Germline V lookup: CDR1 SGHDN, CDR2 FVKESK. CDR3 nucleotide sequence: TGTGCCAGCAGCCAAGATATCAGGGGGAAGAACTATGGCTACACCTTC. Translated, it gives CASSQDIRGKNYGYTF.

This chain links TRBV12-5 with TRBJ1-4, with D possibly being TRBD1 (6 bases). V dropped 0 bases and J dropped 8 bases, with 13 bases sitting between them. Looked up from germline, CDR1 is LGHNT and CDR2 is FRNRAP. The CDR3 has 15 amino acids. DNA for the CDR3: TGTGCTAGTGGTTTGGTACCGGGGGCTGGGGAAAAACTGTTTTTT. It translates to CASGLVPGAGEKLFF.

This clonotype has more than one count but fewer than ten. The rearrangement links TRBV10-3 to TRBJ1-2, with D unclear. V lost 6 bases and J 6 bases, leaving 14 bases between the germline ends. Germline values: CDR1 ENHRY, CDR2 SYGVKD. This CDR3 spans 13 amino acids. CDR3 sequence (DNA): TGTGCCATCAGCGGGCGGCAGACAAATGGCTACACCTTC. Residues: CAISGRQTNGYTF.

The chain recombines TRBV5-1 with TRBJ1-4, with D tentatively TRBD1 (5 bases). The V gene's germline CDR1 is SGHRS and CDR2 YFSETQ. The CDR3 is 14 residues long. V lost 0 bases and J lost 8, with 11 bases in between. The CDR3 nucleotides read TGCGCCAGCAGCTTGGGCCTGGAGGGGGAAAAACTGTTTTTT. Its protein product is CASSLGLEGEKLFF.

Many counts were recorded for this clonotype. This chain connects TRBV20-1 to TRBJ2-3; TRBD2 aligns across 13 bases. With V trimmed by 1 base and J by 5 bases, 6 bases remained unmatched. The CDR3 runs 16 residues. The germline V gene encodes CDR1 DFQATT and CDR2 SNEGSKA (reference sequence). CDR3 region: CSARGSGTSGKDTQYF. CDR3 coding DNA: TGCAGTGCTAGAGGTTCCGGGACTAGCGGGAAAGATACGCAGTATTTT.

This clonotype showed up many times. The CDR3 loop is CASSPPTGGRETQYF. The CDR3 DNA sequence: TGTGCCAGCTCACCACCAACAGGGGGCCGGGAGACCCAGTACTTC. The V and J genes are TRBV18 and TRBJ2-5; the match to TRBD1 covers 9 bases. J gave up 5 bases and V 0 bases, and 4 bases lay outside the gene matches. This CDR3 region has 15 residues. Germline assignment: CDR1 KGHSH and CDR2 LQKENI.

The J gene is TRBJ1-6, the V gene TRBV7-9; D not certain. Germline V gives CDR1 SEHNR, CDR2 FQNEAQ (reference sequence). The CDR3 covers 15 residues. Trimming removed 9 bases at V and 5 bases at J, with 17 bases between. CDR3 in DNA: TGTGCCAGTACCCCCCGGGAGGGTAATAATTCACCCCTCCACTTT. Translated, it gives CASTPREGNNSPLHF.

This clonotype was detected many times. J is TRBJ1-1 and V is TRBV10-3, with 10 bases identical to TRBD1. Germline lookup yields CDR1 ENHRY and CDR2 SYGVKD. With V trimmed by 4 bases and J by 3 bases, 2 bases remained unmatched. This CDR3 has 14 amino acids. CDR3 amino acids: CAISGDRGHTEAFF. The CDR3 DNA sequence: TGTGCCATCAGTGGTGACAGGGGGCACACTGAAGCTTTCTTT.

This clonotype occurred many times. The chain's CDR3 is CASSLAGSHTEAFF. In nucleotides, the CDR3 is TGTGCCAGCAGCTTAGCGGGCAGCCACACTGAAGCTTTCTTT. The chain links TRBV7-3 to TRBJ1-1; no definite D call. The CDR3 is made up of 14 amino acids. The germline V and J ends were trimmed by 2 bases and 3 bases, with 10 bases remaining between them. CDR1 is SGHTA, CDR2 FQGTGA, per germline.

The chain couples TRBV5-4 to TRBJ2-5; possibly TRBD2 for D (5 bases). Between the trimmed V and J ends, which lost 4 bases and 7 bases, there was a span of 11 bases. The CDR3 spans 12 residues. The germline V gene has CDR1 SGHNT and CDR2 YYREEE (reference sequence). The CDR3 nucleotides read TGTGCCAGCAGCCCCCCCGCGGGGACCCAGTACTTC. It yields the protein CASSPPAGTQYF.

This clonotype occurred many times. DNA for the CDR3: TGTGCCAGCAGGACCCGTCGGGTGGACACTGAAGCTTTCTTT. As protein: CASRTRRVDTEAFF. The V gene is TRBV27, the J gene TRBJ1-1; no firm D call. The CDR3 contains 14 residues. CDR1 and CDR2 from the germline V gene are MNHEY and SMNVEV (reference sequence). V lost 6 bases to trimming and J lost 3 bases, with 14 bases between them.

There are many counts of this clonotype. The chain is built from TRBV7-3 and TRBJ2-7; 10 positions match TRBD1. The CDR3 totals 13 residues. V gave up 3 bases and J gave up 5 bases; unmatched junction bases: 1. Germline V gives CDR1 SGHTA, CDR2 FQGTGA. The CDR3 loop is CASSFGTGDEQYF. For the CDR3, the DNA is TGTGCCAGCAGCTTTGGGACAGGGGACGAGCAGTACTTC.

Many counts were recorded for this clonotype. The chain is built from TRBV5-1 and TRBJ2-1; TRBD2 matches at 10 bases. J gave up 7 bases and V 9 bases, and 13 bases lay outside the gene matches. This CDR3 region has 15 residues. Germline V gives CDR1 SGHRS, CDR2 YFSETQ. For the CDR3, the DNA is TGCGCCACAACATGGACTAGCGGATTACAAAATGAGCAGTTCTTC. Translated, it gives CATTWTSGLQNEQFF.

This clonotype was detected many times. The gene calls are TRBV6-1 and TRBJ1-2; unclear D gene. The germline CDR1 and CDR2 sequences are MNHNS and SASEGT. Trimming left V 8 bases short and J 0 bases short, with 13 bases between. The CDR3 runs 14 residues. The DNA of the CDR3 is TGTGCCAGCGCTAGGGCAGACGCTAACTATGGCTACACCTTC. Residues: CASARADANYGYTF.

A note on this clonotype: The junction differs from germline at one of its ends, possibly a read error. V usage is TRBV7-2 and J usage is TRBJ1-4, with D maybe TRBD1 (5 bases). CDR1 SGHTA and CDR2 FQGNSA come from the germline V gene. The CDR3 has 14 amino acids. The DNA for the CDR3 is TGTGTCAGCAGCTTGGTGGGGGATCATGAAAAACTGTTTTTT. This codes for CVSSLVGDHEKLFF.

V usage is TRBV28 and J usage is TRBJ2-1; 10 nucleotides align to TRBD2. The CDR3 runs to 17 residues. The ends lost 2 bases at V and 9 bases at J; junction bases unmatched: 13. Germline V gene data show CDR1 as MDHEN and CDR2 as SYDVKM. The CDR3 DNA sequence: TGTGCCAGCAGTTTAACCCCCGGGACTAGCGAGACCCCTGAGCAGTTCTTC. Residues: CASSLTPGTSETPEQFF. The variable domain in full, with the rest retrieved from reference TRBV28 and TRBJ2-1, is DVKVTQSSRYLVKRTGEKVFLECVQDMDHENMFWYRQDPGLGLRLIYFSYDVKMKEKGDIPEGYSVSREKKERFSLILESASTNQTSMYLCASSLTPGTSETPEQFFGPGTRLTVL.

The chain employs TRBV3-1 and TRBJ2-7, with D perhaps given as TRBD1 or TRBD2 (7 bases each). Germline V CDR1 and CDR2: LGHDT, YNNKEL (reference sequence). The CDR3 is 13 residues long. The ends were cut back, 2 bases at V and 6 bases at J, with 11 bases in the middle. CDR3 nucleotides: TGTGCCAGCAGCCAATCAGGGGGGGGCGAGCAGTACTTC. Translated: CASSQSGGGEQYF.

This clonotype was recorded at least ten times. The J gene is TRBJ2-1, the V gene TRBV20-1; D possibly corresponds to TRBD2 (7 bases). Germline CDR1 and CDR2: DFQATT and SNEGSKA (reference sequence). Trimming removed 6 bases from V and 1 base from J, with 19 bases in between. The CDR3 is made up of 16 amino acids. The chain's CDR3 is CSATLPGGFSYNEQFF. The CDR3 DNA sequence: TGCAGTGCCACCCTCCCGGGGGGCTTTTCCTACAATGAGCAGTTCTTC.

As for this clonotype: This may be a read error, as it is one base from a much larger clone. The CDR3 ends on some other residue instead of the conserved phenylalanine or tryptophan, so this is likely a read error. The chain combines TRBV20-1 with TRBJ2-4; D not resolved. Trimming left V 2 bases short and J 0 bases short, with 5 bases between. CDR1 and CDR2 (germline): DFQATT, SNEGSKA (reference sequence). CDR3 length equals 13 residues. DNA of the CDR3: TGCAGTGCTAGAAAAATAGCCAAAAACATTCAGTACCTC. This encodes CSARKIAKNIQYL.

This clonotype was observed many times. The chain couples TRBV5-1 to TRBJ2-1; no reliable D call. The germline CDR1 and CDR2 sequences are SGHRS and YFSETQ. The CDR3 spans 15 residues. The V end was cut by 4 bases, the J end by 8 bases, with 19 bases between. CDR3 DNA: TGCGCCAGCAGCCCTAGAGTAGTAGGTCTGGATGAGCAGTTCTTC. It yields the protein CASSPRVVGLDEQFF.